A single sample gave rise to the 7 T cell receptor beta chains below, sequenced in a study of blood T cell repertoires in COVID-19. TCRdb's table, derived via immunoSEQ multiplex PCR, lists solely in-frame clones and lacks some. The sample includes over 85,000 clones, about 91% of them seen just once. What was sequenced was peripheral blood. Every receptor here comes from a man between 18 and 29 years old with acute or convalescent COVID-19.

This chain connects TRBV3-1 (or the pseudogene TRBV3-2) to TRBJ1-1, with D unclear. The CDR3 is made up of 14 amino acids. V was cut by 3 bases and J by 1 base, with 9 bases left in between. Germline CDR1 and CDR2: LGHDT and YNNKEL (reference sequence). The CDR3 DNA sequence: TGTGCCAGCAGCCAGGCAGGCCGGAACACTGAAGCTTTCTTT. This translates into CASSQAGRNTEAFF.

With respect to this clone: At one end the junction does not follow the germline gene, possibly because of a read error. The V call is TRBV3-1 (or the pseudogene TRBV3-2), the J call TRBJ1-2; D is undetermined. CDR1 and CDR2 from the germline V gene are LGHDT and YNNKEL (reference sequence). This CDR3 is built from 14 residues. The CDR3 region is CASSQDQIGGGSTF. In nucleotides, the CDR3 is TGTGCCAGCAGCCAAGATCAAATAGGCGGCGGCTCCACCTTC.

The rearrangement uses TRBV24-1 and TRBJ2-1; a weak D match, TRBD1 (7 bases). V was cut by 5 bases and J by 5 bases, with 21 bases left in between. CDR1 and CDR2 (germline): KGHDR, SFDVKD. This CDR3 contains 17 residues. Here the CDR3 reads CATSAAEGALQHNEQFF. CDR3 sequence (DNA): TGTGCCACCAGTGCCGCGGAGGGGGCTCTTCAGCACAATGAGCAGTTCTTC.

V usage is TRBV5-4 and J usage is TRBJ2-1, with 8 nucleotides matching TRBD2. CDR1 and CDR2 from the germline V gene are SGHNT and YYREEE (reference sequence). This CDR3 is built from 18 residues. The junction had 17 bases not matched to a gene; V was cut back by 4 bases and J by 5 bases. The CDR3 sequence is CASSTPPMNGGANNEQFF. The CDR3 coding sequence is TGTGCCAGCAGCACCCCCCCGATGAACGGGGGGGCGAACAATGAGCAGTTCTTC.

The gene calls are TRBV6-1 and TRBJ1-2, with 7 positions matching TRBD1. Per germline, CDR1 MNHNS and CDR2 SASEGT. The CDR3 is made up of 13 amino acids. Trimming took 2 bases from V and 5 from J; bases not matched to a gene: 2. This CDR3 is CASSEPGGYGYTF. The CDR3 DNA reads TGTGCCAGCAGTGAACCAGGGGGGTATGGCTACACCTTC.

CDR3: CASSEDSAGELFF. CDR3 nucleotide sequence: TGTGCCAGCAGCGAAGACAGCGCCGGGGAGCTGTTTTTT. The chain is built from TRBV11-2 and TRBJ2-2; D is perhaps TRBD1 (5 bases). V lost 5 bases and J lost 6, with 10 bases in between. Per germline, CDR1 SGHAT and CDR2 FQNNGV. This CDR3 is 13 amino acids long. Full variable domain (remainder filled in from reference TRBV11-2 and TRBJ2-2): EAGVAQSPRYKIIEKRQSVAFWCNPISGHATLYWYQQILGQGPKLLIQFQNNGVVDDSQLPKDRFSAERLKGVDSTLKIQPAKLEDSAVYLCASSEDSAGELFFGEGSRLTVL.

The chain is built from TRBV6-5 and TRBJ1-5, with D possibly TRBD1 on 6 matching bases. The length of the CDR3 is 16 residues. Trimming removed 0 bases from V and 1 base from J, with 10 bases in between. Germline V gene sequence: CDR1 MNHEY, CDR2 SVGAGI. The CDR3 spells CASSYSYQGSNQPQHF. CDR3 DNA: TGTGCCAGCAGTTACTCCTATCAGGGGAGCAATCAGCCCCAGCATTTT.